This is a list of T cell receptor beta chains from one sample in a study of blood T cell repertoires in COVID-19. The data were produced by immunoSEQ multiplex PCR, yet TCRdb's version contains in-frame clones alone and is incomplete. The sample has 200,000 to 300,000 clones, about 83% seen once. Sequenced sample: peripheral blood. Every receptor here comes from a human donor in a cohort sampled during active COVID-19. The CDR3 runs from the conserved cysteine through the conserved F or W. Each record gives: J gene, V gene, clone size, D gene, CDR3 length, CDR3 protein, CDR3 DNA. The D gene is left open where the match is weak. Rows give clone size only sometimes, using once, few, many, or a class for an expanded clone.

j_gene: TRBJ1-1; v_gene: TRBV11-2; abundance: NA; d_gene: NA; len: 14; CDR3aa: CASSLITENTEAFF; CDR3nt: TGTGCCAGCAGCTTAATAACAGAAAACACTGAAGCTTTCTTT
j_gene: TRBJ2-7; v_gene: TRBV5-1; abundance: NA; d_gene: NA; len: 17; CDR3aa: CASSLVSGGTVTYEQYF; CDR3nt: TGCGCCAGCAGCTTGGTGTCGGGGGGGACAGTAACCTACGAGCAGTACTTC
j_gene: TRBJ2-1; v_gene: TRBV28; abundance: NA; d_gene: NA; len: 15; CDR3aa: CASRADGGLHNEQFF; CDR3nt: TGTGCCAGCAGAGCAGATGGTGGGCTCCACAATGAGCAGTTCTTC
j_gene: TRBJ2-7; v_gene: TRBV29-1; abundance: NA; d_gene: TRBD1; len: 12; CDR3aa: CSVAGTENEQYF; CDR3nt: TGCAGCGTAGCCGGGACAGAGAACGAGCAGTACTTC
j_gene: TRBJ2-7; v_gene: TRBV28; abundance: NA; d_gene: NA; len: 10; CDR3aa: CASSNYEQYF; CDR3nt: TGTGCCAGCAGCAACTACGAGCAGTACTTC
j_gene: TRBJ1-5; v_gene: TRBV10-2; abundance: few; d_gene: NA; len: 12; CDR3aa: CASSEWGQPQHF; CDR3nt: TGCGCCAGCAGTGAGTGGGGCCAGCCCCAGCATTTT
j_gene: TRBJ1-2; v_gene: TRBV10-3; abundance: NA; d_gene: NA; len: 13; CDR3aa: CAISGATGGGYTF; CDR3nt: TGTGCCATCAGTGGGGCCACCGGGGGAGGCTACACCTTC
j_gene: TRBJ1-6; v_gene: TRBV20-1; abundance: NA; d_gene: TRBD1; len: 17; CDR3aa: CSASLRASRGLSSPLHF; CDR3nt: TGCAGTGCTAGTTTAAGGGCTAGCAGGGGGCTAAGCTCACCCCTCCACTTT
j_gene: TRBJ2-3; v_gene: TRBV28; abundance: NA; d_gene: NA; len: 15; CDR3aa: CASSLGGTSTDTQYF; CDR3nt: TGTGCCAGCAGTTTAGGCGGGACTAGCACAGATACGCAGTATTTT
j_gene: TRBJ1-3; v_gene: TRBV5-1; abundance: NA; d_gene: TRBD1; len: 15; CDR3aa: CASSLQQGAGNTIYF; CDR3nt: TGCGCCAGCAGCTTGCAACAGGGGGCTGGAAACACCATATATTTT
j_gene: TRBJ1-2; v_gene: TRBV14; abundance: many; d_gene: TRBD1; len: 15; CDR3aa: CASSHRPGQGDGYTF; CDR3nt: TGTGCCAGCAGCCACCGACCGGGACAGGGGGATGGCTACACCTTC
j_gene: TRBJ2-5; v_gene: TRBV19; abundance: few; d_gene: NA; len: 15; CDR3aa: CASSIDGRGGETQYF; CDR3nt: TGTGCCAGTAGTATAGATGGCAGGGGAGGGGAGACCCAGTACTTC
j_gene: TRBJ1-2; v_gene: TRBV10-3; abundance: NA; d_gene: TRBD1; len: 13; CDR3aa: CAIQGASNYGYTF; CDR3nt: TGTGCCATACAGGGGGCTTCTAACTATGGCTACACCTTC
j_gene: TRBJ2-2; v_gene: TRBV6-5; abundance: once; d_gene: NA; len: 13; CDR3aa: CASRTHNTGELFF; CDR3nt: TGTGCCAGCCGGACACATAACACCGGGGAGCTGTTTTTT
j_gene: TRBJ2-1; v_gene: TRBV6-2/TRBV6-3; abundance: NA; d_gene: NA; len: 16; CDR3aa: CASSQGGWRGYNEQFF; CDR3nt: TGTGCCAGCAGCCAGGGTGGGTGGCGGGGTTACAATGAGCAGTTCTTC
j_gene: TRBJ2-1; v_gene: TRBV3-1/TRBV3-2; abundance: NA; d_gene: TRBD1; len: 13; CDR3aa: CASSQQGAYEQFF; CDR3nt: TGTGCCAGCAGCCAACAGGGGGCCTATGAGCAGTTCTTC
j_gene: TRBJ2-7; v_gene: TRBV28; abundance: NA; d_gene: NA; len: 14; CDR3aa: CASITAGVSYEQYF; CDR3nt: TGTGCCAGCATTACTGCAGGGGTCTCCTACGAGCAGTACTTC
j_gene: TRBJ1-1; v_gene: TRBV7-9; abundance: NA; d_gene: TRBD1; len: 17; CDR3aa: CASSSGQGFYPNTEAFF; CDR3nt: TGTGCCAGCAGCTCCGGACAGGGGTTTTATCCGAACACTGAAGCTTTCTTT
j_gene: TRBJ1-1; v_gene: TRBV5-1; abundance: NA; d_gene: TRBD1; len: 17; CDR3aa: CASSSRESGTGSTEAFF; CDR3nt: TGCGCCAGCAGCTCCCGAGAGTCCGGGACAGGGAGCACTGAAGCTTTCTTT
j_gene: TRBJ2-5; v_gene: TRBV27; abundance: NA; d_gene: NA; len: 12; CDR3aa: CASGTTRGGQYF; CDR3nt: TGTGCCAGCGGGACTACGAGAGGGGGCCAGTACTTC
j_gene: TRBJ1-6; v_gene: TRBV2; abundance: NA; d_gene: NA; len: 14; CDR3aa: CASSRQGNNSPLHF; CDR3nt: TGTGCCAGCAGTAGGCAGGGGAATAATTCACCCCTCCACTTT
j_gene: TRBJ1-2; v_gene: TRBV5-1; abundance: NA; d_gene: NA; len: 15; CDR3aa: CASSGTPNTAIGYTF; CDR3nt: TGCGCCAGCAGCGGGACACCCAACACTGCTATTGGCTACACCTTC
j_gene: TRBJ2-2; v_gene: TRBV5-4; abundance: NA; d_gene: NA; len: 13; CDR3aa: CASSLQGPGELFF; CDR3nt: TGTGCCAGCAGCTTACAGGGCCCCGGGGAGCTGTTTTTT
j_gene: TRBJ2-7; v_gene: TRBV5-1; abundance: NA; d_gene: TRBD2; len: 18; CDR3aa: CASSLSLAGSYLPYEQYF; CDR3nt: TGCGCCAGCAGCTTGTCACTAGCGGGGTCCTACCTTCCCTACGAGCAGTACTTC
j_gene: TRBJ2-4; v_gene: TRBV19; abundance: NA; d_gene: NA; len: 13; CDR3aa: CASSNTRADIQYF; CDR3nt: TGTGCCAGTAGTAATACCCGAGCGGACATTCAGTACTTC
j_gene: TRBJ1-3; v_gene: TRBV9; abundance: NA; d_gene: NA; len: 15; CDR3aa: CASSSGGGTGNTIYF; CDR3nt: TGTGCCAGCAGCTCCGGTGGGGGGACTGGAAACACCATATATTTT
j_gene: TRBJ2-4; v_gene: TRBV19; abundance: NA; d_gene: NA; len: 15; CDR3aa: CASRQGGEAKNIQYF; CDR3nt: TGTGCCAGTCGTCAAGGGGGAGAGGCCAAAAACATTCAGTACTTC
j_gene: TRBJ2-5; v_gene: TRBV19; abundance: NA; d_gene: NA; len: 15; CDR3aa: CASRALGGVGETQYF; CDR3nt: TGTGCCAGCCGCGCCCTCGGCGGGGTGGGAGAGACCCAGTACTTC
j_gene: TRBJ2-1; v_gene: TRBV27; abundance: few; d_gene: TRBD1; len: 16; CDR3aa: CASRTGGANSGNEQFF; CDR3nt: TGTGCCAGCAGGACAGGGGGCGCGAATAGCGGGAATGAGCAGTTCTTC
j_gene: TRBJ2-4; v_gene: TRBV19; abundance: NA; d_gene: TRBD1; len: 15; CDR3aa: CASSEGQGGKNIQYF; CDR3nt: TGTGCCAGTAGCGAGGGACAGGGAGGCAAAAACATTCAGTACTTC
j_gene: TRBJ1-1; v_gene: TRBV12-3/TRBV12-4; abundance: few; d_gene: NA; len: 12; CDR3aa: CASSLAGTEAFF; CDR3nt: TGTGCCAGCAGTTTGGCGGGGACTGAAGCTTTCTTT